The 18 T cell receptor beta chains given below trace back to one sample, sequenced in a study of response to subunit inactivated influenza vaccine. TCRdb reanalysed the RT-PCR reads using MiXCR and keeps one entry per CDR3 protein. Of hundreds of thousands of distinct CDR3 sequences in the sample, around 13% were seen once. Source: PBMCs from blood, taken around 14 days before vaccination. The receptors were sampled from a man between 45 and 60 years old who received an inactivated influenza vaccine.

This clonotype appeared a few times. The chain recombines TRBV5-1 with TRBJ1-3, with 7 bases aligning to TRBD1. Germline V lookup: CDR1 SGHRS, CDR2 YFSETQ. V shed 1 base, J shed 6 bases, and the junction held 7 bases outside the gene matches. The CDR3 runs to 15 residues. Here the CDR3 reads CASSLSDRTLNTIYF. Written as DNA, the CDR3 is TGCGCCAGCAGCTTGTCGGACAGGACGTTAAACACCATATATTTT.

This clonotype was observed many times. This chain uses TRBV29-1 with TRBJ2-1; D gene unclear. V was cut by 4 bases and J by 11 bases, with 18 bases left in between. Germline CDR1 SQVTM, CDR2 ANQGSEA. The length of the CDR3 is 13 residues. The CDR3 sequence: CSVGLSGPLKQFF. In DNA, the CDR3 is TGCAGCGTTGGGCTTTCCGGGCCCCTAAAGCAGTTCTTC.

The chain combines TRBV6-5 with TRBJ2-1; D is unresolved. V was cut by 2 bases and J by 4 bases, with 9 bases left in between. The germline V gene has CDR1 MNHEY and CDR2 SVGAGI. This CDR3 has 14 amino acids. CDR3 sequence (DNA): TGTGCCAGCAGTTACAGTGCTATTTACAATGAGCAGTTCTTC. Its protein product is CASSYSAIYNEQFF.

CDR3 nucleotides: TGTGCCAGCAGCTTCAAACGGGCCTCACCGCCCAGGGACACCGGGGAGCTGTTTTTT. Protein: CASSFKRASPPRDTGELFF. This chain links TRBV7-6 with TRBJ2-2; D may be TRBD1 (5 bases). With 3 bases removed from V and 3 bases from J, the gap between germline ends came to 23 bases. The germline CDR1 and CDR2 sequences are SGHVS and FNYEAQ. This CDR3 region has 19 residues.

The chain links TRBV4-1 to TRBJ2-5; D ambiguous. CDR1 is MGHRA and CDR2 is YSYEKL in the germline V gene. Trimming cost V 0 bases and J 14 bases, with 16 bases left between them. CDR3 length: 13 amino acids. The CDR3 loop reads CASSQDLSGERYF. The DNA for the CDR3 is TGCGCCAGCAGCCAAGATCTGTCCGGTGAACGTTACTTC.

This clonotype was detected a few times. The chain has TRBV12-3 or TRBV12-4 and TRBJ1-5; D is unclear. With 3 bases removed from V and 3 bases from J, the gap between germline ends came to 12 bases. CDR3 length: 15 residues. The CDR3: CASSFRGTANQPQHF. CDR3 DNA sequence: TGTGCCAGCAGTTTTCGAGGTACGGCCAATCAGCCCCAGCATTTT.

V gene TRBV29-1 combines with J gene TRBJ2-5, with TRBD2 matching 8 bases. Germline-derived CDR1 and CDR2 are SQVTM and ANQGSEA. The CDR3 totals 14 residues. V lost 7 bases to trimming and J lost 2 bases; unmatched junction nucleotides: 9. This chain's CDR3 is CSADSGTSQETQYF. The CDR3 region has the DNA TGCAGCGCTGATAGCGGGACAAGTCAAGAGACCCAGTACTTC.

This clonotype was observed a handful of times. The rearrangement links TRBV20-1 to TRBJ1-6, with D maybe TRBD1 (5 bases). The CDR3 loop spans 15 amino acids. Germline V gene data show CDR1 as DFQATT and CDR2 as SNEGSKA (reference sequence). The CDR3, as DNA: TGCAGCACCTTTACCCGCAGGGACCCAAATTCACCCCTCCACTTT. Its translation: CSTFTRRDPNSPLHF.

The chain carries TRBV7-9 and TRBJ2-1; 8 bases are shared with TRBD2. The CDR3 spans 12 residues. V was pared by 7 bases and J by 6 bases, with 2 bases of the junction left unmatched. Germline V gene data show CDR1 as SEHNR and CDR2 as FQNEAQ (reference sequence). The CDR3 DNA reads TGTGCCAGCAATCGGGGGGGCAATGAGCAGTTCTTC. Translation gives CASNRGGNEQFF.

The chain couples TRBV20-1 to TRBJ1-2, with D possibly TRBD1 on 6 matching bases. CDR3 size: 14 residues. V gave up 6 bases and J gave up 3 bases, with 17 bases separating them. Germline loops: CDR1 DFQATT, CDR2 SNEGSKA (reference sequence). The CDR3 nucleotides are TGCAGTGCCCGTCGGACGGACAGCTACTATGGCTACACCTTC. Protein product: CSARRTDSYYGYTF.

The CDR3 DNA is TGTGCCAGCAGCCCTACCGGCCGAACCGTTCGAAACACCATATATTTT. Translated, it gives CASSPTGRTVRNTIYF. The V call is TRBV3-1, the J call TRBJ1-3; the D is unclear. The V and J ends lost 4 bases and 5 bases respectively, with 18 bases between them. CDR1 is LGHDT and CDR2 is YNNKEL in the germline V gene (reference sequence). The CDR3 extends over 16 amino acids.

The chain is built from TRBV27 and TRBJ2-2; 8 bases map to TRBD2. The CDR3 consists of 14 residues. Germline lookup yields CDR1 MNHEY and CDR2 SMNVEV (reference sequence). Trimming cost V 7 bases and J 8 bases; bases outside gene matches: 9. The CDR3 protein is CASTEAGVSGELFF. Here the CDR3 DNA reads TGTGCCAGCACTGAAGCGGGAGTCTCTGGGGAGCTGTTTTTT.

In its sample, this clonotype was seen many times. The chain's CDR3 is CASSLGLRGDTQYF. In DNA form, the CDR3 reads TGCGCCAGCAGCTTGGGACTAAGAGGAGATACGCAGTATTTT. The chain links TRBV5-1 to TRBJ2-3, with D possibly being TRBD2 (5 bases). CDR3 length: 14 amino acids. Germline loops: CDR1 SGHRS, CDR2 YFSETQ. The V gene lost 0 bases and the J gene lost 5 bases, with 10 bases spanning the gap.

The rearrangement links TRBV29-1 to TRBJ1-2; weak D call: TRBD1 (5 bases). Looked up from germline, CDR1 is SQVTM and CDR2 is ANQGSEA. The CDR3 runs to 12 residues. Trimming shortened V by 6 bases and J by 7 bases, and 15 bases separated the two germline ends. This CDR3 is CSVGGSLGGYTF. As DNA, the CDR3 is TGCAGCGTGGGGGGAAGCTTGGGTGGCTACACCTTC. Supplemented by reference TRBV29-1 and TRBJ1-2, the full variable domain reads SAVISQKPSRDICQRGTSLTIQCQVDSQVTMMFWYRQQPGQSLTLIATANQGSEATYESGFVIDKFPISRPNLTFSTLTVSNMSPEDSSIYLCSVGGSLGGYTFGSGTRLTVV.

This chain uses TRBV11-2 with TRBJ2-7; D gene unclear. V was pared by 2 bases and J by 5 bases, with 16 bases between. Per germline, CDR1 SGHAT and CDR2 FQNNGV. The CDR3 sequence is 15 residues long. The CDR3 coding sequence is TGTGCCAGCAGCTTATCGGCGGAAAGAATCGACGAGCAGTACTTC. Residues: CASSLSAERIDEQYF.

The chain recombines TRBV11-1 with TRBJ2-7; 8 nucleotides agree with TRBD1. Germline CDR1 SGHAT, CDR2 FQDESV (reference sequence). The trim removed 5 bases at V and 3 bases at J, leaving 9 bases unmatched. CDR3 size: 15 residues. The CDR3 nucleotides are TGTGCCAGCAGCGCCCGCTTTGACAGGGGCTACGAGCAGTACTTC. This sequence encodes CASSARFDRGYEQYF.

The gene calls are TRBV12-3 or TRBV12-4 and TRBJ2-3; no firm D call. The CDR3 contains 11 residues. V dropped 7 bases and J dropped 5 bases, with 7 bases sitting between them. CDR3 bases: TGTGCCAGCACCCCAGGAGATACGCAGTATTTT. Protein: CASTPGDTQYF.

The chain has TRBV5-1 and TRBJ2-1; no firm D call. The CDR3 sequence is 14 residues long. V gave up 1 base and J gave up 8 bases, with 13 bases separating them. Per germline, CDR1 SGHRS and CDR2 YFSETQ. The CDR3 reads CASSLTQHRDEQFF. The CDR3 coding sequence is TGCGCCAGCAGCTTGACACAGCACCGCGATGAGCAGTTCTTC.